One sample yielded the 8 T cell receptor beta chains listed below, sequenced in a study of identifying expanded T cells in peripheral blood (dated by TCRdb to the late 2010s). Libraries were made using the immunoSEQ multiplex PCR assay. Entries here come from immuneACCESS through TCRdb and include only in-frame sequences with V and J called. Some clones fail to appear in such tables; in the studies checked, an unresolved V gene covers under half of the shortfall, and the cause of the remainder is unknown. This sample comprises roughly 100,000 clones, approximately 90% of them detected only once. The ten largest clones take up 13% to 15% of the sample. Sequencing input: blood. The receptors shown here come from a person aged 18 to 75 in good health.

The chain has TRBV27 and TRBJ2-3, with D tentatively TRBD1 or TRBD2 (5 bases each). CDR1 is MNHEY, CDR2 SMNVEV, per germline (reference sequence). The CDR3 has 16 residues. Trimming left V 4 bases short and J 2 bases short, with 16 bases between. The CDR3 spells CASSSPPGRNTDTQYF. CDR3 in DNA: TGTGCCAGCAGTTCCCCCCCGGGACGGAACACAGATACGCAGTATTTT.

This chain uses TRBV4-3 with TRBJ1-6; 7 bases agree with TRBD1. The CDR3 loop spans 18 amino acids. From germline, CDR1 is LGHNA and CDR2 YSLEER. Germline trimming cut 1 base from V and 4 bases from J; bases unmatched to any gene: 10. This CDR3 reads CASSQGYMGQSYNSPLHF. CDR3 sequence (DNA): TGCGCCAGCAGCCAAGGATATATGGGACAGTCTTATAATTCACCCCTCCACTTT.

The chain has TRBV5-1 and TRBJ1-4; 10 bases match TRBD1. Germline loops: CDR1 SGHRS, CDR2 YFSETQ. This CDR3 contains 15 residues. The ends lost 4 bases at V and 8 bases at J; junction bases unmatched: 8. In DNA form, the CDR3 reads TGCGCCAGCAGCCTCGCCGGGACAGGGGTCGAAAAACTGTTTTTT. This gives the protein CASSLAGTGVEKLFF.

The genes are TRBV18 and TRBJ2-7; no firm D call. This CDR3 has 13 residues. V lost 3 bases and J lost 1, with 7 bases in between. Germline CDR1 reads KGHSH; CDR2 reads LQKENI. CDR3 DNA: TGTGCCAGCTCACCCAGCCTTTCCTACGAGCAGTACTTC. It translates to CASSPSLSYEQYF.

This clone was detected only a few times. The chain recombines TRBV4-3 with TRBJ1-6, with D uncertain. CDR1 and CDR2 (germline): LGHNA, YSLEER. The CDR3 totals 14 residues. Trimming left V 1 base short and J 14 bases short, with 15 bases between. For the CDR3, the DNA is TGCGCCAGCAGCCAAGGCGGCGGCCGCACTTCCCTCCACTTT. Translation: CASSQGGGRTSLHF.

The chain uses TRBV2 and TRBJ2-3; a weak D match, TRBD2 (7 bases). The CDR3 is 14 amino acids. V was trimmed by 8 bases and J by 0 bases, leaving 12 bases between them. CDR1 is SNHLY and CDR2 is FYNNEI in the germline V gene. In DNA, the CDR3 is TGTGCCAGCTGGGAGGGGGATAGCACAGATACGCAGTATTTT. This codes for CASWEGDSTDTQYF. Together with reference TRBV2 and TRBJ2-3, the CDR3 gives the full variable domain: EPEVTQTPSHQVTQMGQEVILRCVPISNHLYFYWYRQILGQKVEFLVSFYNNEISEKSEIFDDQFSVERPDGSNFTLKIRSTKLEDSAMYFCASWEGDSTDTQYFGPGTRLTVL.

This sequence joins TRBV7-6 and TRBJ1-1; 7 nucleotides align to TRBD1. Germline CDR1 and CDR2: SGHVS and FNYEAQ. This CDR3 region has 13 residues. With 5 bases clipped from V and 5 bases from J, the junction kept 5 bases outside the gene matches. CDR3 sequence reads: CASSGQEGTEAFF. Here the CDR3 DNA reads TGTGCCAGCAGCGGACAGGAGGGTACTGAAGCTTTCTTT.

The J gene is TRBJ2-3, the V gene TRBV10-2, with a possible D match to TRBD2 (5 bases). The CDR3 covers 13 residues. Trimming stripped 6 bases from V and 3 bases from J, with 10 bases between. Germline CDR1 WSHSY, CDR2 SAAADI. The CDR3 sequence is CASRPGSTDTQYF. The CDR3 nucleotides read TGCGCCAGCAGGCCGGGGTCGACAGATACGCAGTATTTT.